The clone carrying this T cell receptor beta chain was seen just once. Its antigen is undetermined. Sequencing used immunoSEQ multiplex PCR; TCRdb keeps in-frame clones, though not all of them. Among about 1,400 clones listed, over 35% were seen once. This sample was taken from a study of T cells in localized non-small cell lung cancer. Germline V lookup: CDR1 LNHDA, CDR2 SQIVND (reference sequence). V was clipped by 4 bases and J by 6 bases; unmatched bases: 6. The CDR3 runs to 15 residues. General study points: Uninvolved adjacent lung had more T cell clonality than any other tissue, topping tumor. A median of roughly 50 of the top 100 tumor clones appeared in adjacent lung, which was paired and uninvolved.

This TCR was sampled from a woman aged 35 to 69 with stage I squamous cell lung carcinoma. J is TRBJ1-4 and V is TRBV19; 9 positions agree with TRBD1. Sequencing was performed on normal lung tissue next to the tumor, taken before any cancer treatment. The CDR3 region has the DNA TGTGCCAGTAGTACCCCGGGACAGGGATATGAAAAACTGTTTTTT. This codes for CASSTPGQGYEKLFF.